The T cell receptor (beta chain) described here comes from a study of cytotoxic CD8 clonotypes in ibrutinib-treated CLL. As for the study in general: Overall, 25 or so responses were partial and 2 complete; following median around 68 months, around 15 patients stayed remitted and roughly twelve progressed.

Profiling relied on immunoSEQ multiplex PCR, and the TCRdb table lists in-frame clones only, not all of them. The repertoire holds approximately 280,000 clones, with around 69% as singletons. The CDR3 totals 17 residues. With V trimmed by 0 bases and J by 2 bases, 5 bases remained unmatched. Looked up from germline, CDR1 is SGHTA and CDR2 is FQGTGA. V is TRBV7-3 and J is TRBJ2-1, with TRBD1 matching over 9 bases. The specimen comprised PBMCs, sampled at disease progression, from a patient treated with ibrutinib. The TCR was taken from a human donor with chronic lymphocytic leukemia. Here the CDR3 DNA reads TGTGCCAGCAGCTTAACGGGACAGGGCTGGGCCTACAATGAGCAGTTCTTC. This codes for CASSLTGQGWAYNEQFF.